This note documents a single T cell receptor beta chain sequence. The antigen remains unidentified. The lymph nodes were axillary draining lymph nodes from breast cancer patients. The data are from a study of breast tumors, draining lymph nodes, adjacent tissues. Study-wide points: That most tumor T cells come from lymph nodes remained unproven. Most tumor T cells seemingly derive from lymph node, then expand in tumor. Luminal-like breast cancer showed significantly greater tumor-nontumor repertoire similarity than basal-like breast cancer did. Compared with lymph nodes, tumors were less diverse; compared with nontumor tissue, more.

TCRdb independently ran MiXCR on the multiplex PCR reads; one entry per CDR3 protein. In the table there are fewer than 250,000 distinct CDR3 sequences, about 30% of which are singletons. The TCR was taken from a female donor with breast cancer. Some clones in this sample may be carry-over from other donors' samples. The sequencing input was axillary lymph node tissue.

The CDR3 sequence: CAISDQDRGRNEQFF. The CDR3 DNA reads as TGTGCCATCAGCGACCAGGACAGGGGTCGTAATGAGCAGTTCTTC. V gene TRBV10-3 combines with J gene TRBJ2-1; 9 bases agree with TRBD1. The J segment lost 7 bases and the V segment lost 6 bases, leaving 10 bases of the junction unmatched. Germline CDR1 reads ENHRY; CDR2 reads SYGVKD. The CDR3 has 15 residues.